There are many counts of the clone carrying this TCR beta chain. The data originate from a study of neurological immune-mediated disorders. The CDR3 consists of 18 residues. Trimming pared 1 base from V and 0 bases from J, leaving 16 bases between. Germline V gene sequence: CDR1 MGHRA, CDR2 YSYEKL. Described time point: longitudinal time-point 3. The cDNA came from 5'RACE with 10-nucleotide random UMIs. Using its own MiXCR run on the 5' RACE reads, TCRdb lists one record per CDR3 protein. The sample has 84,000 or so distinct CDR3 sequences; 3.5% to 4.5% are singletons. This chain joins TRBV4-1 and TRBJ2-4; tentatively, D is TRBD2 (5 bases). This receptor was taken from a woman aged 55-69 years with multiple sclerosis. What was sequenced was PBMCs. The DNA for the CDR3 is TGCGCCAGCAGCCAAGTATTCGTGGCGGGTCTAGCCAAAAACATTCAGTACTTC. Protein product: CASSQVFVAGLAKNIQYF.